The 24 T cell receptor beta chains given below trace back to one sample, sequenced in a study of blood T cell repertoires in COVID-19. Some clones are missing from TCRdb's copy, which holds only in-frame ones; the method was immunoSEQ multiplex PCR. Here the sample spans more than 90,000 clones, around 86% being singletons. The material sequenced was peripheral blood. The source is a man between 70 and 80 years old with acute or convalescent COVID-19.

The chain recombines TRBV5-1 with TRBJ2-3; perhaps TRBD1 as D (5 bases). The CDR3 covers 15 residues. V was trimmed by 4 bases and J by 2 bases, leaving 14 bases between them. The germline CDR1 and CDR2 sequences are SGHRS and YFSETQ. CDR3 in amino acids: CASSNGARNTDTQYF. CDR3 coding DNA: TGCGCCAGCAGCAATGGGGCCAGAAACACAGATACGCAGTATTTT.

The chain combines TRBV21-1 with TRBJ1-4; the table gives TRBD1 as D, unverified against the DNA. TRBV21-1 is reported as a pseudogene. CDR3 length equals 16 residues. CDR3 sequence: CASRDRGEGENEKLFF. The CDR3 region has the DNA TGTGCCAGCAGGGACAGGGGCGAGGGGGAGAATGAAAAACTGTTTTTT.

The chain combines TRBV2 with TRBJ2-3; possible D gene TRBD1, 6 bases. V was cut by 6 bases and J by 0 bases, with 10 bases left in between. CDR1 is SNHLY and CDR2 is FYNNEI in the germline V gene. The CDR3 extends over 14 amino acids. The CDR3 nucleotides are TGTGCCAGCAGACAGGGATCTAGCACAGATACGCAGTATTTT. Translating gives CASRQGSSTDTQYF.

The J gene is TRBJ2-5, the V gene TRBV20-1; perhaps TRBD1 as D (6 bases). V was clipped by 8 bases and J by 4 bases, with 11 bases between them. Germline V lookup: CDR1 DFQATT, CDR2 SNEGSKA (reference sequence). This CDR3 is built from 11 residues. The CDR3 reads CSSDRRETQYF. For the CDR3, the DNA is TGCAGTTCGGACAGAAGAGAGACCCAGTACTTC.

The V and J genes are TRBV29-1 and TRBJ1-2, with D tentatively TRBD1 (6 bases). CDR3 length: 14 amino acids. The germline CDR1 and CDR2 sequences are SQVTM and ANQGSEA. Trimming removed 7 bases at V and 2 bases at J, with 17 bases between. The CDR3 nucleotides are TGCAGCGCCGGAGTAGTACAGGGAAACTATGGCTACACCTTC. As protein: CSAGVVQGNYGYTF.

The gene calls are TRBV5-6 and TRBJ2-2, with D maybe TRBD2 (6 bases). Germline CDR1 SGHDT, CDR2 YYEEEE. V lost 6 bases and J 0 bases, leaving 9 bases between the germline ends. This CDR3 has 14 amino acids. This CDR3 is CASIAAANTGELFF. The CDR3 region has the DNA TGTGCCAGCATAGCGGCAGCGAACACCGGGGAGCTGTTTTTT. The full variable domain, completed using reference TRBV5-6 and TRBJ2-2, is DAGVTQSPTHLIKTRGQQVTLRCSPKSGHDTVSWYQQALGQGPQFIFQYYEEEERQRGNFPDRFSGHQFPNYSSELNVNALLLGDSALYLCASIAAANTGELFFGEGSRLTVL.

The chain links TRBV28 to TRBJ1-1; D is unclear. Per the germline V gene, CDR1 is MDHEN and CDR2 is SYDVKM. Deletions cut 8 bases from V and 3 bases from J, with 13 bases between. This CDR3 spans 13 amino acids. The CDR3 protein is CASGGRLDTEAFF. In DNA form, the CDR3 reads TGTGCCAGCGGAGGACGTTTGGACACTGAAGCTTTCTTT.

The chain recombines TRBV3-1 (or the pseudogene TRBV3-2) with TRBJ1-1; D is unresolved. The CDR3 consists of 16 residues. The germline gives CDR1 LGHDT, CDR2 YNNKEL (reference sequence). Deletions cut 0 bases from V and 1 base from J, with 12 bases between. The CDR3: CASSQELGRPNTEAFF. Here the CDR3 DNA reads TGTGCCAGCAGCCAAGAGCTCGGGAGACCGAACACTGAAGCTTTCTTT.

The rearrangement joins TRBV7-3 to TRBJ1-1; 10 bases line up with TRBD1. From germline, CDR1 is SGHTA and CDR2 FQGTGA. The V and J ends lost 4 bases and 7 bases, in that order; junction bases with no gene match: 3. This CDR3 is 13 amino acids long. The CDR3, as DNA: TGTGCCAGCAGCTCCTGGACAGGGGGTGAAGCTTTCTTT. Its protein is CASSSWTGGEAFF.

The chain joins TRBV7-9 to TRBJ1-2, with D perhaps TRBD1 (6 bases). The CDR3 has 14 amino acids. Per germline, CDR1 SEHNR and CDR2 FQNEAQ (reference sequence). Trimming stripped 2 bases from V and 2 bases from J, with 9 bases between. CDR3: CASSLRTENYGYTF. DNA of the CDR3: TGTGCCAGCAGCTTACGGACAGAGAACTATGGCTACACCTTC.

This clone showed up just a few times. The CDR3: CASTRGGGSGANVLTF. The CDR3 DNA is TGTGCCAGCACCAGGGGAGGGGGATCTGGGGCCAACGTCCTGACTTTC. The chain couples TRBV5-4 to TRBJ2-6; TRBD2 is a possible D gene (7 bases). V lost 6 bases, J lost 1 base, and 14 bases lay in between. This CDR3 region has 16 residues. The V gene's germline CDR1 is SGHNT and CDR2 YYREEE (reference sequence).

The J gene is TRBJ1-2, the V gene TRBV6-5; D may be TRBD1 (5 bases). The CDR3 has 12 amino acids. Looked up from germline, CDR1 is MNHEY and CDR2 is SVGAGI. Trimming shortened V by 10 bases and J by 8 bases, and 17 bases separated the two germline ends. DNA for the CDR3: TGTGCCATACTATTCACGGGGGGAGGCTACACCTTC. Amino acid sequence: CAILFTGGGYTF.

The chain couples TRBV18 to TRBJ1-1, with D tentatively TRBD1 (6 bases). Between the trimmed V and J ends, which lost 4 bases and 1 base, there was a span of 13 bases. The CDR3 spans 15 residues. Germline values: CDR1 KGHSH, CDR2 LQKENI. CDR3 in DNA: TGTGCCAGCTCACTAAAGACAGGAGAGAACACTGAAGCTTTCTTT. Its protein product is CASSLKTGENTEAFF. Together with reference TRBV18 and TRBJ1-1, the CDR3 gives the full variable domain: NAGVMQNPRHLVRRRGQEARLRCSPMKGHSHVYWYRQLPEEGLKFMVYLQKENIIDESGMPKERFSAEFPKEGPSILRIQQVVRGDSAAYFCASSLKTGENTEAFFGQGTRLTVV.

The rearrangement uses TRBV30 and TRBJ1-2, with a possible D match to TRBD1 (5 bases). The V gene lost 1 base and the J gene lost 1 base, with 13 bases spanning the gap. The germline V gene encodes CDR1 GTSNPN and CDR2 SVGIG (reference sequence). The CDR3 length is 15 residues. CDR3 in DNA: TGTGCCTGGAGTGGCGGGACCCGCTTTAACTATGGCTACACCTTC. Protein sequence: CAWSGGTRFNYGYTF.

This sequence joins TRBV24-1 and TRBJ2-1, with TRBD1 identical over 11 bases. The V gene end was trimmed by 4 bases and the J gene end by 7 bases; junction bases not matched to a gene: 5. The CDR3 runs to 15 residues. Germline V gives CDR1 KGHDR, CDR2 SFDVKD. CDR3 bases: TGTGCCACCAGTGACCCGGGACAGGGGGGGAATGAGCAGTTCTTC. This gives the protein CATSDPGQGGNEQFF.

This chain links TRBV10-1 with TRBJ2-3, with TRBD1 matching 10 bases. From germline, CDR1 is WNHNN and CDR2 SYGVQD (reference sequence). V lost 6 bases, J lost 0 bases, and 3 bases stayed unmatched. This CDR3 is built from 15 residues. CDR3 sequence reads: CASSKGQGSTDTQYF. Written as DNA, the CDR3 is TGCGCCAGCAGCAAGGGACAGGGGAGCACAGATACGCAGTATTTT.

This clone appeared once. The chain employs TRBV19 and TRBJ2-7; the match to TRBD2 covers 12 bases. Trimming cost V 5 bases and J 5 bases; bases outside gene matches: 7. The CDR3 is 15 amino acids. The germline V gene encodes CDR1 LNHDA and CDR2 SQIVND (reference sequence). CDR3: CASSVSSGRAHEQYF. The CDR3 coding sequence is TGTGCCAGTAGTGTCTCTAGCGGGAGGGCCCACGAGCAGTACTTC.

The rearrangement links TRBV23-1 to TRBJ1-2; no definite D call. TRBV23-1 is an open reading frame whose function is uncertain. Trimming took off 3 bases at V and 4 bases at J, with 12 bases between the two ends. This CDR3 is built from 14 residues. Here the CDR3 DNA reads TGCGCCAGCAGTCACGAGGGCACTTTCTATGGCTACACCTTC. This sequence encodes CASSHEGTFYGYTF.

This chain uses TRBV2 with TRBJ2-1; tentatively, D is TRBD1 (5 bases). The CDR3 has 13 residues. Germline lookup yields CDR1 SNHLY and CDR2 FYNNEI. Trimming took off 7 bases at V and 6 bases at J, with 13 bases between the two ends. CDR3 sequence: CASTETVVNEQFF. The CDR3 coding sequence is TGTGCCAGCACAGAGACAGTAGTCAATGAGCAGTTCTTC.

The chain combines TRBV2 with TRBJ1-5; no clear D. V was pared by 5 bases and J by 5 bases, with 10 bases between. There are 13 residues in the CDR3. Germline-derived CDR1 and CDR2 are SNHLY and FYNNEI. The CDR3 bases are TGTGCCAGCAGTAGGAGCGCGCATCAGCCCCAGCATTTT. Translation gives CASSRSAHQPQHF.

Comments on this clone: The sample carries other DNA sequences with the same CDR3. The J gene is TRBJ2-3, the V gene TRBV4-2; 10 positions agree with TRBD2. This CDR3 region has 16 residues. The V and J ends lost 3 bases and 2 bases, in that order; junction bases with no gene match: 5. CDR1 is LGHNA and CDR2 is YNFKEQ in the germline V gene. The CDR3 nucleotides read TGTGCCAGCAGCCAGGCACTAGCGGGGATCACAGATACGCAGTATTTT. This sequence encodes CASSQALAGITDTQYF.

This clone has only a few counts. The CDR3 region has the DNA TGTGCCAGCAGCCAAGTGGTGGGACTCCGCTACGAGCAGTACTTC. This translates into CASSQVVGLRYEQYF. The genes are TRBV3-1 (or the pseudogene TRBV3-2) and TRBJ2-7; a weak D match, TRBD2 (6 bases). V dropped 1 base and J dropped 3 bases, with 13 bases sitting between them. Germline CDR1 and CDR2: LGHDT and YNNKEL (reference sequence). The CDR3 runs to 15 residues.

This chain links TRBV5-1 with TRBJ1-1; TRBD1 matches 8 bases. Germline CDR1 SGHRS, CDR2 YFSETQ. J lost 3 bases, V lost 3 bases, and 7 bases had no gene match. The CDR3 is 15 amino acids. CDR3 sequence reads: CASSSLTGVYTEAFF. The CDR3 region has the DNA TGCGCCAGCAGCTCGTTGACAGGGGTGTACACTGAAGCTTTCTTT.

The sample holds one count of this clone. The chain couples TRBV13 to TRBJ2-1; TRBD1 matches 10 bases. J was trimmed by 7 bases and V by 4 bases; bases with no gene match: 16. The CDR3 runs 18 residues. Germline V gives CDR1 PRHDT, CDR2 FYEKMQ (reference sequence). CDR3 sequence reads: CASSSVRDRDRGGNEQFF. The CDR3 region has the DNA TGTGCCAGCAGCTCAGTTAGAGACCGGGACAGGGGAGGTAATGAGCAGTTCTTC.